These T cell receptor beta chains were read from a single sample in a study of identical twins. TCRdb reprocessed the 5' RACE reads via MiXCR and lists one record per CDR3 protein. The sample includes 400,000 to 500,000 distinct CDR3 sequences, about 18% of them seen just once. Sequencing was performed on naive T cells sorted from blood. These receptors were collected from a man aged 50-59 years in good health. Both conserved end residues are part of each CDR3. D genes are given only for firm matches. Clone size is shown for a subset of rows, as once, few, many or a class of expanded clone.

CDR3aa	CDR3nt	j_gene	v_gene	len	abundance	d_gene
CASSQSSGSREQFF	TGTGCCAGCAGCCAGAGTAGCGGGAGTCGTGAGCAGTTCTTC	TRBJ2-1	TRBV3-1	14	many	TRBD2
CASSSTGYADTQYF	TGTGCCAGCAGCTCAACAGGGTACGCAGATACGCAGTATTTT	TRBJ2-3	TRBV7-9	14	-	-
CSATGSTDTQYF	TGCAGCGCCACGGGTAGCACAGATACGCAGTATTTT	TRBJ2-3	TRBV29-1	12	few	-
CASSVQGGREQYF	TGTGCCAGCAGTGTTCAGGGGGGCCGGGAGCAGTACTTC	TRBJ2-7	TRBV2	13	many	-
CASSYALSIGYTF	TGTGCCAGCAGTTACGCTCTTTCTATAGGCTACACCTTC	TRBJ1-2	TRBV6-5	13	few	-
CASSSPRQGATDTQYF	TGTGCCAGCAGCTCCCCAAGACAGGGGGCCACAGATACGCAGTATTTT	TRBJ2-3	TRBV9	16	-	TRBD1
CASSPTTGRVHEQFF	TGTGCCAGCTCACCTACGACAGGGCGTGTCCATGAGCAGTTCTTC	TRBJ2-1	TRBV18	15	-	TRBD1
CASSQRSNSPLHF	TGTGCCAGCAGTCAAAGAAGTAATTCACCCCTCCACTTT	TRBJ1-6	TRBV27	13	many	-
CASSPGQGHTGELFF	TGTGCCAGCAGCCCGGGACAGGGGCACACCGGGGAGCTGTTTTTT	TRBJ2-2	TRBV7-7	15	few	TRBD1
CSARGAGTGSTDTQYF	TGCAGTGCTAGAGGAGCCGGGACAGGGAGCACAGATACGCAGTATTTT	TRBJ2-3	TRBV20-1	16	many	TRBD1
CASSPYSGAQTDTQYF	TGCGCCAGCAGCCCCTATAGCGGGGCACAAACAGATACGCAGTATTTT	TRBJ2-3	TRBV5-1	16	many	TRBD2
CASSPAGRYGYTF	TGTGCCAGCAGCCCCGCGGGACGGTATGGCTACACCTTC	TRBJ1-2	TRBV12-3/TRBV12-4	13	-	-
CASSLTPVGTGGNQPQHF	TGTGCCAGCAGCTTAACGCCGGTGGGGACCGGGGGCAATCAGCCCCAGCATTTT	TRBJ1-5	TRBV7-3	18	few	-
CSASSVGLGTQETQYF	TGCAGTGCTAGTTCGGTAGGGCTAGGAACCCAAGAGACCCAGTACTTC	TRBJ2-5	TRBV20-1	16	-	-
CSAPPGQGTQETQYF	TGCAGTGCCCCTCCGGGGCAGGGGACCCAAGAGACCCAGTACTTC	TRBJ2-5	TRBV20-1	15	-	-
CASSSGQDTDTQYF	TGCGCCAGCAGCTCGGGACAGGACACAGATACGCAGTATTTT	TRBJ2-3	TRBV5-1	14	-	TRBD1
CASRPFDGGIIGEQYF	TGTGCCAGCAGACCCTTCGACGGAGGAATTATCGGCGAGCAGTACTTC	TRBJ2-7	TRBV6-2/TRBV6-3	16	few	-
CSARQGLSSSYNEQFF	TGCAGTGCTAGACAGGGACTATCGAGCTCCTACAATGAGCAGTTCTTC	TRBJ2-1	TRBV20-1	16	few	TRBD2
CSVRSGPGNTIYF	TGCAGCGTCCGGTCGGGGCCCGGAAACACCATATATTTT	TRBJ1-3	TRBV29-1	13	-	-
CASSRGQDVSYNEQFF	TGTGCCAGCTCCCGGGGACAGGACGTCTCCTACAATGAGCAGTTCTTC	TRBJ2-1	TRBV18	16	few	TRBD1
CASSQEGTSGSLTDTQYF	TGTGCCAGCAGCCAAGAGGGGACTAGCGGGAGTCTCACAGATACGCAGTATTTT	TRBJ2-3	TRBV4-2	18	-	TRBD2
CASSPQGHSGGYEQYF	TGTGCCAGCAGCCCCCAGGGTCACAGCGGGGGATACGAGCAGTACTTC	TRBJ2-7	TRBV3-1	16	-	TRBD2
CASSQEPRTSSYNEQFF	TGCGCCAGCAGCCAAGAGCCCCGGACCAGCTCCTACAATGAGCAGTTCTTC	TRBJ2-1	TRBV4-3	17	-	-
CASSDSGGRRGNNEQFF	TGTGCCAGCAGTGATAGCGGGGGGAGAAGGGGTAACAATGAGCAGTTCTTC	TRBJ2-1	TRBV7-3	17	-	TRBD2
CASSRTVYTDTQYF	TGTGCCAGCAGTCGGACGGTCTACACAGATACGCAGTATTTT	TRBJ2-3	TRBV6-1	14	-	-
CSANDRDYLNTGELFF	TGCAGTGCTAACGACCGGGACTACCTGAACACCGGGGAGCTGTTTTTT	TRBJ2-2	TRBV20-1	16	many	TRBD2
CASSQPPGVAGTGELFF	TGCGCCAGCAGCCAACCCCCGGGGGTAGCGGGCACCGGGGAGCTGTTTTTT	TRBJ2-2	TRBV4-3	17	-	TRBD2
CASSQDLRSPLHF	TGTGCCAGCAGCCAAGATTTGCGTTCACCCCTCCACTTT	TRBJ1-6	TRBV4-2	13	few	-
CSVELRAHLNTEAFF	TGCAGCGTTGAACTTCGGGCACACTTGAACACTGAAGCTTTCTTT	TRBJ1-1	TRBV29-1	15	-	-
CASSSLGLAGREQFF	TGTGCCAGCAGCTCTCTAGGACTAGCGGGAAGGGAGCAGTTCTTC	TRBJ2-1	TRBV7-9	15	once	TRBD2
CASSMGPSSYEQYF	TGTGCCAGCTCGATGGGTCCCTCGTCCTACGAGCAGTACTTC	TRBJ2-7	TRBV18	14	-	-
CSATRGSDYNEQFF	TGCAGTGCTACTCGCGGGAGCGACTACAATGAGCAGTTCTTC	TRBJ2-1	TRBV20-1	14	few	TRBD2
CASRGGASYEQFF	TGTGCCAGCAGGGGGGGCGCTTCCTATGAGCAGTTCTTC	TRBJ2-1	TRBV6-1	13	many	-
CASSDAPAIADTQYF	TGTGCCAGCAGCGATGCTCCAGCGATAGCCGATACGCAGTATTTT	TRBJ2-3	TRBV9	15	-	-
CASKQIAGTYNEQFF	TGCGCCAGCAAGCAGATAGCGGGAACCTACAATGAGCAGTTCTTC	TRBJ2-1	TRBV5-1	15	many	TRBD2
CSALPTAVTDTQYF	TGCAGTGCCCTACCGACAGCAGTCACAGATACGCAGTATTTT	TRBJ2-3	TRBV20-1	14	-	-
CASSQERVIGYGYTF	TGCGCTAGCAGCCAAGAGAGGGTAATAGGCTATGGCTACACCTTC	TRBJ1-2	TRBV4-3	15	once	-
CASSPPRASGGGGELFF	TGTGCCAGCAGTCCCCCGAGGGCTAGCGGGGGAGGCGGGGAGCTGTTTTTT	TRBJ2-2	TRBV12-3/TRBV12-4	17	-	TRBD2
CSGQGAGNTIYF	TGCAGTGGACAGGGGGCTGGAAACACCATATATTTT	TRBJ1-3	TRBV20-1	12	many	TRBD1
CASSLEGWGAYNEQFF	TGTGCCAGCAGCTTAGAAGGGTGGGGGGCCTACAATGAGCAGTTCTTC	TRBJ2-1	TRBV7-8	16	many	-
CASSEGPVQETQYF	TGTGCCAGCAGCGAGGGGCCGGTTCAAGAGACCCAGTACTTC	TRBJ2-5	TRBV25-1	14	few	-
CASSLNHGASTDTQYF	TGTGCCAGCAGCTTAAACCACGGAGCTAGCACAGATACGCAGTATTTT	TRBJ2-3	TRBV7-2	16	many	-
CASSPPGRALSYEQYF	TGTGCCAGCAGTCCTCCAGGGAGGGCGCTGTCCTACGAGCAGTACTTC	TRBJ2-7	TRBV6-2/TRBV6-3	16	many	TRBD2
CASSPAGGDTDTQYF	TGTGCCAGCAGTCCTGCGGGGGGGGACACAGATACGCAGTATTTT	TRBJ2-3	TRBV28	15	-	TRBD2
CASTSPQTMNTEAFF	TGTGCCAGCACTTCCCCCCAGACCATGAACACTGAAGCTTTCTTT	TRBJ1-1	TRBV28	15	few	-
CSARAGTGAVREAFF	TGCAGTGCTAGGGCCGGGACAGGGGCGGTTCGTGAAGCTTTCTTT	TRBJ1-1	TRBV20-1	15	once	TRBD1
CASSQNRGYEQYF	TGTGCCAGCAGCCAAAACAGGGGCTACGAGCAGTACTTC	TRBJ2-7	TRBV3-1	13	few	TRBD1
CASSFVQGAEKLFF	TGTGCCAGCAGCTTTGTACAGGGGGCGGAAAAACTGTTTTTT	TRBJ1-4	TRBV7-9	14	-	TRBD1
CATRWGIQENYGYTF	TGTGCCACCCGATGGGGAATACAGGAAAACTATGGCTACACCTTC	TRBJ1-2	TRBV10-3	15	-	-
CASSYSRLAGREWIF	TGTGCCAGCAGTTACTCAAGGCTAGCGGGGAGGGAGTGGATCTTC	TRBJ2-1	TRBV6-5	15	-	TRBD2
CAISETGKGTDTQYF	TGTGCCATCAGTGAGACTGGGAAGGGGACAGATACGCAGTATTTT	TRBJ2-3	TRBV10-3	15	-	-
CASSPSGSLGDTQYF	TGTGCCAGCAGTCCGAGCGGGAGCCTCGGGGATACGCAGTATTTT	TRBJ2-3	TRBV28	15	few	TRBD2
CASRAADTQYF	TGTGCCAGCAGGGCTGCAGATACGCAGTATTTT	TRBJ2-3	TRBV6-1	11	many	-
CASRFRTEAFF	TGTGCCAGCAGATTTAGAACTGAAGCTTTCTTT	TRBJ1-1	TRBV6-2/TRBV6-3	11	-	-
CAIRKSGGGDTQYF	TGTGCCATCAGAAAGAGCGGGGGTGGAGATACGCAGTATTTT	TRBJ2-3	TRBV10-3	14	many	TRBD2